The next 4 T cell receptor beta chains were all read from a single sample in a study of blood T cell repertoires in COVID-19. Libraries were prepared by immunoSEQ multiplex PCR; TCRdb keeps only in-frame clonotypes and omits some of them. Counted here are around 360,000 clones, more than 70% occurring once; the ten biggest clones make up 10%. The sequenced material came from peripheral blood. These TCRs come from a woman between 25 and 40 years old with COVID-19, enrolled during active disease.

In its sample, this clone was seen once. This chain links TRBV9 with TRBJ2-3, with TRBD2 identical over 8 bases. This CDR3 is built from 16 residues. Looked up from germline, CDR1 is SGDLS and CDR2 is YYNGEE. The V gene end was trimmed by 0 bases and the J gene end by 2 bases; junction bases not matched to a gene: 5. DNA of the CDR3: TGTGCCAGCAGCGTAGCAGCGGGAGTAATCACAGATACGCAGTATTTT. This gives the protein CASSVAAGVITDTQYF.

V is TRBV27 and J is TRBJ2-7; 7 bases are a match to TRBD1. The CDR3 is made up of 13 amino acids. V shed 8 bases, J shed 3 bases, and the junction held 7 bases outside the gene matches. Per the germline V gene, CDR1 is MNHEY and CDR2 is SMNVEV (reference sequence). The CDR3 DNA reads TGTGCCAGCCGGGACAGATCTAACTACGAGCAGTACTTC. It codes for CASRDRSNYEQYF.

This sequence joins TRBV19 and TRBJ2-7, with TRBD1 identical over 11 bases. The CDR3 runs 18 residues. The germline V gene has CDR1 LNHDA and CDR2 SQIVND (reference sequence). V gave up 5 bases and J gave up 4 bases; unmatched junction bases: 16. This CDR3 is CASSFIGPGQGVMYEQYF. The CDR3 nucleotides are TGTGCCAGTAGTTTTATAGGGCCGGGACAGGGGGTAATGTACGAGCAGTACTTC.

V gene TRBV2 combines with J gene TRBJ2-5, with 8 nucleotides matching TRBD1. Losses at the gene ends were 4 bases for V and 5 bases for J; bases not matched to a gene: 0. The CDR3 length is 12 residues. The germline gives CDR1 SNHLY, CDR2 FYNNEI. The CDR3 reads CASSAGGETQYF. Here the CDR3 DNA reads TGTGCCAGCAGTGCAGGGGGCGAGACCCAGTACTTC. Full variable domain (missing parts from reference TRBV2 and TRBJ2-5): EPEVTQTPSHQVTQMGQEVILRCVPISNHLYFYWYRQILGQKVEFLVSFYNNEISEKSEIFDDQFSVERPDGSNFTLKIRSTKLEDSAMYFCASSAGGETQYFGPGTRLLVL.